The present T cell receptor (beta chain) was sequenced within a study of cytomegalovirus exposure and HLA in healthy donors (dated by TCRdb to about 2017). Broadly, across the study: A later analysis indicated that the 120 or so validation repertoires were generated on the platform also employed for the approximately 690 repertoires of the first cohort. The study was designed to test whether signatures of past pathogen exposure could be identified by cataloging public T cell receptors. Along with the 666-subject first cohort, a separate validation cohort of over a hundred different subjects was used. To predict cytomegalovirus infection status, the study combined high-throughput TCR immunosequencing, statistical association of individual TCRs with disease status, and machine learning.

Beyond this particular receptor, the publication reports: Most TCR sequences were seen in very few donors, while some public TCRs were found in many individuals. It was suggested by the authors that the approach could potentially be generalized to other disease states and immunological phenotypes. Subsequent analysis determined that TCRs grouped into clusters in the first cohort also showed a tendency toward co-occurrence across the roughly 110 validation repertoires, and approximately 94% of cluster scores exceeded 0. A few of the identified cytomegalovirus-associated TCR beta chains were confirmed in vitro to be specific for cytomegalovirus antigens. A later analysis lacked HLA typing for the validation cohort, so it scored co-occurrence in that cohort across all 110 or so repertoires. The classifier was reported to diagnose cytomegalovirus status with high specificity and sensitivity in both the original and validation cohorts. The study listed 150 to 200 TCR beta chains as associated with cytomegalovirus.

About this clone itself: Its antigen is unknown. Per-base qualities were not stored, and no clone one base away is much larger.

Separate from the roughly 650-subject first cohort, the validation cohort of 90 to 150 subjects was the group to which the donors belonged. Libraries were built with the immunoSEQ multiplex PCR assay. Turning to the authors' computational methods: A statistical classification framework was developed to diagnose cytomegalovirus status using the catalog of TCR beta chain sequences. The table comes from immuneACCESS by way of TCRdb, which keeps in-frame sequences with V and J called. Part of the clones is missing from these tables; in studies checked, under half for an unresolved V gene and the rest for unknown reasons. The V and J calls and clone size are taken from that table; D and trimming were inferred from the DNA. The sample yields about 140,000 clones; about 87% were counted once. Together, the top ten hold roughly 10% of the sample. The sample was PBMCs. The sequence was collected from a man in his late teens or twenties in good health and CMV-seropositive.

Read as DNA, the sequence is TGCGCCAGCAGTGACCCAGGGTGGGGTGAAAAACTGTTTTTT. Translation gives CASSDPGWGEKLFF. This sequence uses TRBV10-2 and TRBJ1-4; the best D guess is TRBD1, with 5 bases matching. The CDR3 covers 14 residues, taking in both the cysteine and the phenylalanine. Of all the DNA, just the CDR3 is kept, 42 bases in frame from base 1. CDR1 is given as WSHSY and CDR2 as SAAADI, both from the germline V gene. A distance of 12 bases separates the germline ends of V and J, which lose 3 bases and 7 bases respectively.